This T cell receptor beta chain was found in a study of vaccination effects on CD4 cells after COVID-19. Note on this clone: Its antigen is currently unknown.

Germline values: CDR1 MNHNY, CDR2 SVGAGI (reference sequence). V shed 4 bases and J shed 0 bases, with 13 bases lying between them. The CDR3 is 16 residues long. Ahead of sequencing, the ViraFEST assay grew antigen-specific CD4+ T cells using viral peptide pools. After more than 8 days in culture, the CD4+ T cells were isolated. Vaccine recipients had no previous SARS-CoV-2 infection; their nucleocapsid antibodies were negative. The table came from immunoSEQ multiplex PCR; TCRdb's copy has only in-frame clones and leaves some out. The table shows about 65,000 clones, with 65% to 85% occurring only once.

Sequencing was performed on CD4+ T cells from PBMCs cultured with HCoV-NL63 spike peptides, taken before COVID-19 vaccination. The source is a human donor who received a COVID-19 vaccine. This chain links TRBV6-6 with TRBJ2-1; the D gene could be TRBD1 or TRBD2 (5 bases each). CDR3 amino acids: CASSSQSGSSYNEQFF. The DNA for the CDR3 is TGTGCCAGCAGTTCGCAGTCAGGGAGCTCCTACAATGAGCAGTTCTTC.